A selection of T cell receptor beta chains follows, all from one sample in a study of control samples from healthy donors and cancer patients. Profiled with immunoSEQ multiplex PCR; TCRdb holds only in-frame clones, not every one. This table has 95,000 to 150,000 clones, approximately 92% appearing once. The sequenced sample was PBMCs. Receptors originate from a man at least 80 years old with head and neck cancer. CDR3s leave out the opening cysteine and the closing phenylalanine or tryptophan. Rows give clone size only sometimes, using once, few, many, or a class for an expanded clone.

v_gene: TRBV27; j_gene: TRBJ2-7; abundance: NA; CDR3aa: ASSLQGAIHEQY
v_gene: TRBV27; j_gene: TRBJ2-1; abundance: NA; CDR3aa: ASGSRRAGGLGGEQF
v_gene: TRBV10-3; j_gene: TRBJ1-2; abundance: NA; CDR3aa: AIRASGGEYGYT
v_gene: TRBV10-2; j_gene: TRBJ1-4; abundance: NA; CDR3aa: ASSEPPATNEKLF
v_gene: TRBV6-6; j_gene: TRBJ2-2; abundance: NA; CDR3aa: ASSPNQQRELF
v_gene: TRBV7-9; j_gene: TRBJ2-1; abundance: NA; CDR3aa: ASSSISGADEQF
v_gene: TRBV25-1; j_gene: TRBJ1-6; abundance: NA; CDR3aa: ASSEPTGGGSPLH
v_gene: TRBV6-5; j_gene: TRBJ1-5; abundance: NA; CDR3aa: ASSLGQKQPQH
v_gene: TRBV15; j_gene: TRBJ1-6; abundance: NA; CDR3aa: ATSYNREFNSPLH
v_gene: TRBV19; j_gene: TRBJ1-1; abundance: NA; CDR3aa: ASSMVRGAEAF
v_gene: TRBV30; j_gene: TRBJ1-2; abundance: NA; CDR3aa: AWRQGAHYGYT
v_gene: TRBV19; j_gene: TRBJ2-7; abundance: NA; CDR3aa: ASSILGTRSGEQY
v_gene: TRBV4-1; j_gene: TRBJ2-2; abundance: NA; CDR3aa: ASSQNSGGTGELF
v_gene: TRBV5-1; j_gene: TRBJ2-5; abundance: NA; CDR3aa: ASSLEGSTETQY
v_gene: TRBV11-2; j_gene: TRBJ2-1; abundance: NA; CDR3aa: ASSPRLMRGRNEQF
v_gene: TRBV19; j_gene: TRBJ2-5; abundance: NA; CDR3aa: ASKGRQETQY
v_gene: TRBV5-1; j_gene: TRBJ2-2; abundance: few; CDR3aa: ASRTGQGDTGELF
v_gene: TRBV13; j_gene: TRBJ2-5; abundance: NA; CDR3aa: ASSLRFGGVKRETQY
v_gene: TRBV12-3/TRBV12-4; j_gene: TRBJ2-5; abundance: NA; CDR3aa: ASYLQGQETQY
v_gene: TRBV19; j_gene: TRBJ2-1; abundance: NA; CDR3aa: ASSINEQGEQF
v_gene: TRBV6-4; j_gene: TRBJ2-1; abundance: NA; CDR3aa: ASSEGRYNEQF
v_gene: TRBV4-1; j_gene: TRBJ2-7; abundance: NA; CDR3aa: ASSQDTSGRLVEQY
v_gene: TRBV7-9; j_gene: TRBJ1-1; abundance: NA; CDR3aa: ASSARLNTEAF
v_gene: TRBV2; j_gene: TRBJ2-5; abundance: NA; CDR3aa: ASTGGETQY
v_gene: TRBV11-2; j_gene: TRBJ2-7; abundance: NA; CDR3aa: ASSLDGRTGSYEQY
v_gene: TRBV3-1/TRBV3-2; j_gene: TRBJ2-7; abundance: NA; CDR3aa: ASSQALAGVEQY
v_gene: TRBV6-6; j_gene: TRBJ1-1; abundance: NA; CDR3aa: ASSYLGTGYLSLAF
v_gene: TRBV7-2; j_gene: TRBJ1-1; abundance: once; CDR3aa: ASSSRSPLQGAAEAF